Detailed here is one T cell receptor beta chain. What it binds is not known. This specimen comes from a study of a mutant IDH1 vaccine in newly diagnosed glioma. Overall study context: Treated patients were about 60% male, about 38% female, mean age about 41 years. The therapy given earlier, which was standard therapy, consisted of radiotherapy, temozolomide, or both, and most of the patients received both.

Clones were read by immunoSEQ multiplex PCR, and TCRdb kept only the in-frame ones, dropping some. The sample holds some 30,000 clones, about 89% seen once. Overall study findings and caveats: Vaccine-induced immune responses were detected in approximately 93% of patients.

Germline V gene sequence: CDR1 MNHEY, CDR2 SMNVEV (reference sequence). The CDR3 is 15 amino acids. The J segment lost 2 bases and the V segment lost 5 bases, leaving 6 bases of the junction unmatched. Documented time point: week 5, during vaccination. The content of each vaccine dose was 300 ug of mutant IDH1 20-mer peptide, and topical imiquimod accompanied it. The receptor comes from a man between 18 and 29 years old with glioma. Sample: PBMCs, taken from a glioma patient whose treatment included an IDH1 peptide vaccine. The chain combines TRBV27 with TRBJ2-3; the match to TRBD1 covers 8 bases. CDR3 nucleotides: TGTGCCAGCAGTACCGACAGGGGAGACACAGATACGCAGTATTTT. Protein: CASSTDRGDTDTQYF.